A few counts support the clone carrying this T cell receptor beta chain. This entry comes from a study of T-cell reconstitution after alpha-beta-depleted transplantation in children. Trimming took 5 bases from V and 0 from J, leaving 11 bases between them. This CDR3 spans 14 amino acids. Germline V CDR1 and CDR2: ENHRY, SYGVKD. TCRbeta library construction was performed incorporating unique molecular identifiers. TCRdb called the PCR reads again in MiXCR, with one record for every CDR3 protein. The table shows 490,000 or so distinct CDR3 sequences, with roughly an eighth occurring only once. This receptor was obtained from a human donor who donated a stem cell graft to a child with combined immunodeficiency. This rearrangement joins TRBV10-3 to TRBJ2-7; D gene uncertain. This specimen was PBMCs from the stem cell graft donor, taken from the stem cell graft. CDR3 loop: CAISSDPSSYEQYF. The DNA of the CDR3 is TGTGCCATCAGTTCTGACCCCAGCTCCTACGAGCAGTACTTC.